The next 6 T cell receptor beta chains were all read from a single sample in a study of OX40 agonist ivuxolimab in advanced cancers. Libraries came from the immunoSEQ multiplex PCR assay. TCRdb carries this immuneACCESS record with in-frame sequences only. Its versions omit some clonotypes, under half of them owing to an unresolved V gene in the studies checked, with the rest unexplained. The sample profile shows 60,000 to 75,000 clones; around 93% of them were found once. Just over 14% of the sample is taken by the ten largest. The material was CD4+ or CD8+ T cells sorted from blood, obtained in a trial of the OX40 agonist ivuxolimab. Source of these receptors: an adult with an advanced solid tumor such as melanoma, head and neck, liver or kidney cancer.

V is TRBV4-1 and J is TRBJ2-1, with D unclear. From germline, CDR1 is MGHRA and CDR2 YSYEKL. There are 13 residues in the CDR3. Trimming shortened V by 4 bases and J by 7 bases, and 11 bases separated the two germline ends. CDR3 protein: CASSLYLGNEQFF. The CDR3 DNA is TGCGCCAGCAGCCTGTATCTCGGGAATGAGCAGTTCTTC.

The gene calls are TRBV7-3 and TRBJ2-7; TRBD2 might be the D (5 bases). Germline V gives CDR1 SGHTA, CDR2 FQGTGA. CDR3 length: 15 amino acids. Trimming removed 2 bases at V and 2 bases at J, with 13 bases between. The CDR3 nucleotides read TGTGCCAGCAGCTTAGGTGTAAGAGCGGCCTACGAGCAGTACTTC. Amino acid sequence: CASSLGVRAAYEQYF.

The chain employs TRBV10-3 and TRBJ2-2; D unresolved. The CDR3 length is 13 residues. The V end lost 7 bases, the J end lost 5 bases, and 11 bases lay between the germline ends. The germline CDR1 and CDR2 sequences are ENHRY and SYGVKD. The CDR3 spells CAITAIVTGELFF. CDR3 bases: TGTGCCATCACAGCGATAGTTACCGGGGAGCTGTTTTTT.

This chain joins TRBV16 and TRBJ1-4; D gene unclear. Looked up from germline, CDR1 is KGHSY and CDR2 is FQNENV. The CDR3 totals 17 residues. The V gene lost 0 bases and the J gene lost 8 bases, with 19 bases spanning the gap. In DNA form, the CDR3 reads TGTGCCAGCAGCCAATCAATTTCGGCCGGGTTGGGGGAAAAACTGTTTTTT. Its translation: CASSQSISAGLGEKLFF.

V and J are TRBV4-3 and TRBJ2-1; the match to TRBD2 covers 11 bases. Germline V gene data show CDR1 as LGHNA and CDR2 as YSLEER. Trimming at V came to 1 base and at J to 3 bases, leaving 8 bases not matched to a gene. CDR3 length: 18 residues. The CDR3 DNA is TGCGCCAGCAGCCAAGGTGGGAAAACTAGCGGGAGCTACAATGAGCAGTTCTTC. Its protein is CASSQGGKTSGSYNEQFF.

CDR3 nucleotide sequence: TGTGCCAGCAGGTTAGGGCAGGGCGAGCAGTACTTC. It yields the protein CASRLGQGEQYF. The chain couples TRBV27 to TRBJ2-7; maybe TRBD1 (5 bases). This CDR3 comprises 12 residues. Germline V lookup: CDR1 MNHEY, CDR2 SMNVEV (reference sequence). Trimming pared 6 bases from V and 6 bases from J, leaving 12 bases between.